The table lists the clone carrying this T cell receptor beta chain with a few counts. Its antigen is undetermined. These data come from a study of blood T cells in healthy people across ages. With a J-beta primer mix and a sample-barcoded 5' primer, a second PCR ran roughly 6 to 12 cycles. Every cDNA was tagged by a template-switch adaptor with 12 random nucleotides. In TCRdb, the 5' RACE reads were re-called with MiXCR into one record per CDR3 protein. The sample has some 890,000 distinct CDR3 sequences, roughly 29% seen once. Losses at the gene ends were 1 base for V and 9 bases for J; bases not matched to a gene: 10. The CDR3 length is 15 residues. Germline assignment: CDR1 SEHNR and CDR2 FQNEAQ (reference sequence). The study, taken as a whole, reports: More naive CD4+ cells and higher diversity were found in long-lived than in aged donors.

This same sample was also part of a study on T cells of mothers and their children. According to that study: Three mothers and their six children, all healthy Caucasians, donated. No persistent microchimeric T cell clones were detected at 90 to 100 clones per million clonotypes sensitivity.

The source is a woman between 40 and 55 years old in good health. The chain carries TRBV7-9 and TRBJ2-7; 9 bases match TRBD1. The sequenced sample consisted of blood. CDR3 nucleotides: TGTGCCAGCAGCTTAGAACGTGGGACAGGGAGAGCGCAGTACTTC. Residues: CASSLERGTGRAQYF.